This paragraph covers one TCR beta chain sequence. Its antigen is undetermined. From the 5' RACE reads, TCRdb called clonotypes with MiXCR, one entry per CDR3 protein. The sample comprises roughly 350,000 distinct CDR3 sequences, over 9% of which are singletons, and about 7% rests with the top ten. The data derive from a study of identical twins. The CDR3 covers 16 residues. The germline V gene encodes CDR1 DFQATT and CDR2 SNEGSKA (reference sequence). Trimming cost V 0 bases and J 3 bases; bases outside gene matches: 7. Study observations and caveats: Fewer insertions characterized abundant cord blood beta clonotypes, whereas memory repertoires showed none.

These sequences were also reported in another study, on yellow fever vaccine responses in identical twins.

The chain uses TRBV20-1 and TRBJ2-1, with TRBD2 identical over 8 bases. This receptor was identified in a woman under 30 in good health. Material: CD8+ T cells sorted from blood. The chain's CDR3 is CSARDFRAGDYNEQFF. CDR3 DNA sequence: TGCAGTGCTAGAGATTTTCGAGCGGGAGACTACAATGAGCAGTTCTTC.